The source of this T cell receptor (beta chain) is a study of radiotherapy plus CTLA-4 blockade in lung cancer (dated by TCRdb to 2016 to 2019). About the study as a whole: Objective responses were observed in 15% to 20% of enrolled patients, and disease control was achieved in about 32%.

In this study, focal radiation therapy paired with CTLA-4 blockade (ipilimumab) was tested in patients who had chemo-refractory metastatic non-small-cell lung cancer. On this clone: Its antigen target is currently unknown. No much larger clonotype is one base removed from it; base qualities were not supplied.

Overall results and qualifications from the work: The strongest predictors of response, as reported, were early dynamic changes in blood T cell clones along with a rise in serum interferon-beta after radiation. TCR clones derived from tumors expanded in peripheral blood after treatment with radiotherapy and ipilimumab.

Receptor amplification or capture employed the immunoSEQ multiplex PCR assay. TCRdb's version of the immuneACCESS table is confined to in-frame rearrangements and falls short of the full clone set. An unresolved V gene accounts for under half of the shortfall where checked; the remainder is of unknown origin. The sample table contains 56,000 or so clones; only one count was recorded for approximately 79% of them. 15% to 20% of the sample lies in the top ten. CDR1 and CDR2 were assigned from the germline V gene as SQVTM and ANQGSEA. From the cysteine up to the phenylalanine, the CDR3 has a length of 11 residues. Only CDR3 DNA is held: 33 bases, read in frame from base 1.

The receptor's source is a human donor with non-small cell lung cancer who had a complete response to radiotherapy plus ipilimumab. The chain employs TRBV29-1 and TRBJ2-5; the best D guess is TRBD2, with 5 bases matching. The better agreement between TRBJ2-7 and the DNA end casts doubt on the J call. Sequenced material: peripheral blood, taken from a patient treated with radiotherapy plus ipilimumab. The DNA reads as follows: TGCAGCGTTGCCTGGGAGTACGAGCAGTACTTC. Its product reads: CSVAWEYEQYF.